These T cell receptor beta chains were read from a single sample in a study of T cell responses to AZD1222 COVID-19 vaccine. Assay used: immunoSEQ multiplex PCR; TCRdb lists only in-frame clones, some missing. The table has about 180,000 clones, approximately 94% seen once; the top ten hold about 2.5%. The material was peripheral blood, obtained on day 0 of AZD1222 vaccination. All receptors derive from an adult in good health. Each CDR3 is given with its conserved first and last residue. A D gene is named only where the DNA matches it firmly. For some rows the clone size is stated as once, few or many, or as a class when expanded; others skip it.

J	V	size	D	CDR3	DNA
TRBJ2-1	TRBV13	.	TRBD2	CASSLSLAGVGEQFF	TGTGCCAGCAGCTTAAGTCTAGCGGGAGTAGGTGAGCAGTTCTTC
TRBJ1-1	TRBV15	.	.	CATSRDRKGGTEAFF	TGTGCCACCAGCAGAGATAGGAAAGGAGGCACTGAAGCTTTCTTT
TRBJ1-5	TRBV7-9	.	.	CASSDSNQPQHF	TGTGCCAGCAGTGATAGCAATCAGCCCCAGCATTTT
TRBJ2-1	TRBV7-9	.	.	CASSSRVGVSDEQFF	TGTGCCAGCAGCAGCAGAGTAGGGGTTAGCGATGAGCAGTTCTTC
TRBJ2-5	TRBV5-1	.	TRBD2	CASSPGRGDETQYF	TGCGCCAGCAGCCCCGGGCGGGGGGATGAGACCCAGTACTTC
TRBJ1-2	TRBV18	once	.	CASSPDSGYGYTF	TGTGCCAGCTCACCGGACTCCGGGTATGGCTACACCTTC
TRBJ1-4	TRBV7-9	.	.	CASSSDGVNEKLFF	TGTGCCAGCAGCTCTGACGGGGTTAATGAAAAACTGTTTTTT
TRBJ1-2	TRBV5-1	.	TRBD1	CASSTGQGAYGYTF	TGCGCCAGCAGCACCGGACAGGGGGCATATGGCTACACCTTC
TRBJ2-7	TRBV27	.	.	CASSLLQGRSYEQYF	TGTGCCAGCAGTTTGTTGCAGGGACGGTCCTACGAGCAGTACTTC
TRBJ1-1	TRBV14	.	TRBD1	CASSQDKGARPTEAFF	TGTGCCAGCAGCCAAGATAAGGGGGCGCGCCCCACTGAAGCTTTCTTT
TRBJ1-5	TRBV19	.	.	CASSTPLGRVRQPQHF	TGTGCCAGTAGTACCCCCCTAGGACGGGTCAGGCAGCCCCAGCATTTT
TRBJ2-2	TRBV7-8	once	.	CASRLGMNTGELFF	TGTGCCAGCAGGCTTGGCATGAACACCGGGGAGCTGTTTTTT
TRBJ2-5	TRBV21-1	.	.	CASSKEEDLQETQYF	TGTGCCAGCAGCAAAGAGGAAGATTTGCAAGAGACCCAGTACTTC
TRBJ1-5	TRBV27	.	TRBD1	CASSAGQRNQPQHF	TGTGCCAGCAGTGCGGGACAGCGCAATCAGCCCCAGCATTTT
TRBJ1-5	TRBV10-2	.	TRBD1	CASSDLWTGGNQPQHF	TGCGCCAGCAGTGACCTCTGGACAGGGGGCAATCAGCCCCAGCATTTT
TRBJ2-3	TRBV6-6	once	.	CASSYPGIKGTDTQYF	TGTGCCAGCAGTTACCCCGGGATAAAAGGGACAGATACGCAGTATTTT
TRBJ2-1	TRBV6-6	once	TRBD2	CASSRGLAGGTRDNEQFF	TGTGCCAGCAGTCGTGGACTAGCGGGAGGGACACGGGACAATGAGCAGTTCTTC
TRBJ1-5	TRBV10-3	once	.	CAISESQGLGSGNQPQHF	TGTGCCATCAGTGAGTCCCAGGGTTTAGGGTCCGGCAATCAGCCCCAGCATTTT
TRBJ1-6	TRBV18	.	.	CASSPRQLNSPLHF	TGTGCCAGCTCACCCCGACAGCTGAATTCACCCCTCCACTTT
TRBJ2-4	TRBV27	.	.	CASSTGHPAKNIQYF	TGTGCCAGCAGCACGGGACACCCAGCCAAAAACATTCAGTACTTC
TRBJ2-7	TRBV6-5	.	.	CASSPSDPTFYEQYF	TGTGCCAGCTCACCCAGCGACCCAACCTTCTACGAGCAGTACTTC
TRBJ1-1	TRBV11-2	once	.	CASSPLAGANTEAFF	TGTGCCAGCAGCCCCCTGGCAGGGGCGAACACTGAAGCTTTCTTT
TRBJ2-5	TRBV2	.	.	CASKQRRETQYF	TGTGCCAGCAAACAAAGGAGGGAGACCCAGTACTTC
TRBJ1-2	TRBV9	.	.	CASSVAQGPNYGYTF	TGTGCCAGCAGCGTAGCCCAGGGACCTAACTATGGCTACACCTTC
TRBJ1-2	TRBV7-9	once	TRBD1	CASSYGDGQGASGYTF	TGTGCCAGCAGCTATGGGGACGGACAGGGAGCCTCTGGCTACACCTTC
TRBJ1-2	TRBV24-1	.	.	CATKRGTTGGYTF	TGTGCCACCAAGAGAGGAACTACAGGGGGCTACACCTTC
TRBJ1-1	TRBV5-4	.	.	CASSSSLKVTNTEAFF	TGTGCCAGCAGCTCCTCCTTGAAAGTAACAAACACTGAAGCTTTCTTT
TRBJ2-7	TRBV4-1	.	.	CASSQGLAPLTYEQYF	TGCGCCAGCAGCCAAGGCTTAGCGCCGCTAACCTACGAGCAGTACTTC
TRBJ2-7	TRBV7-6	.	TRBD1	CASSLATDREQYF	TGTGCCAGCAGCTTAGCAACGGACAGGGAGCAGTACTTC
TRBJ2-7	TRBV2	.	.	CASSPGQLRLYEQYF	TGTGCCAGCAGCCCCGGGCAACTTCGACTGTACGAGCAGTACTTC
TRBJ2-1	TRBV6-4	.	.	CASSDNSYNEQFF	TGTGCCAGCAGTGACAACTCCTACAATGAGCAGTTCTTC
TRBJ1-5	TRBV5-4	.	TRBD1	CASSPQGNQPQHF	TGTGCCAGCAGCCCACAGGGGAATCAGCCCCAGCATTTT
TRBJ2-7	TRBV5-6	few	TRBD1	CASSFQQGQYEQYF	TGTGCCAGCAGCTTCCAACAGGGACAGTACGAGCAGTACTTC
TRBJ2-7	TRBV27	.	.	CASRGTLPYEQYF	TGTGCCAGCCGAGGGACACTGCCCTACGAGCAGTACTTC
TRBJ1-1	TRBV5-1	.	TRBD1	CASSPWDRDTEAFF	TGCGCCAGCAGCCCCTGGGACAGGGACACTGAAGCTTTCTTT
TRBJ1-1	TRBV2	.	.	CASSTSRTSGNTEAFF	TGTGCCAGCAGTACCAGCCGTACGTCAGGGAACACTGAAGCTTTCTTT
TRBJ2-2	TRBV9	.	.	CASSVGVSGELFF	TGTGCCAGCAGCGTAGGCGTTAGCGGGGAGCTGTTTTTT
TRBJ2-2	TRBV14	.	.	CASSQEYGYSNTGELFF	TGTGCCAGCAGCCAAGAGTACGGGTACTCGAACACCGGGGAGCTGTTTTTT
TRBJ1-5	TRBV6-5	.	.	CASSYSRDQPQHF	TGTGCCAGCAGTTACTCGAGGGATCAGCCCCAGCATTTT